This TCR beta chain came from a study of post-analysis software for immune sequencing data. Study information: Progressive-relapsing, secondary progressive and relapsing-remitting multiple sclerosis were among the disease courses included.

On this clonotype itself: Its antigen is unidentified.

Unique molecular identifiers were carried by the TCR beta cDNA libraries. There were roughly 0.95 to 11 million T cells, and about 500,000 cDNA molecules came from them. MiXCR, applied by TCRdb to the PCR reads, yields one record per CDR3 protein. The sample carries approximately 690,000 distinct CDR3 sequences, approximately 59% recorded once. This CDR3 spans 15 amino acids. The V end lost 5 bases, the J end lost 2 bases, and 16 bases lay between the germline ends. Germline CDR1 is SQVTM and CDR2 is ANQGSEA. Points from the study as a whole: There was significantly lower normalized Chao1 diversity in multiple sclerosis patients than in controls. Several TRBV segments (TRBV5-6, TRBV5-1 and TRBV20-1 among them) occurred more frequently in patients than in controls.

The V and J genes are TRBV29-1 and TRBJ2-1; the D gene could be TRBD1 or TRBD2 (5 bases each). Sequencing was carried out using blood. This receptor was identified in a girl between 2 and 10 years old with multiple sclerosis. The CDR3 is CSVRGEGRPYNEQFF. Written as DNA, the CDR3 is TGCAGCGTTAGGGGCGAGGGGAGACCCTACAATGAGCAGTTCTTC.